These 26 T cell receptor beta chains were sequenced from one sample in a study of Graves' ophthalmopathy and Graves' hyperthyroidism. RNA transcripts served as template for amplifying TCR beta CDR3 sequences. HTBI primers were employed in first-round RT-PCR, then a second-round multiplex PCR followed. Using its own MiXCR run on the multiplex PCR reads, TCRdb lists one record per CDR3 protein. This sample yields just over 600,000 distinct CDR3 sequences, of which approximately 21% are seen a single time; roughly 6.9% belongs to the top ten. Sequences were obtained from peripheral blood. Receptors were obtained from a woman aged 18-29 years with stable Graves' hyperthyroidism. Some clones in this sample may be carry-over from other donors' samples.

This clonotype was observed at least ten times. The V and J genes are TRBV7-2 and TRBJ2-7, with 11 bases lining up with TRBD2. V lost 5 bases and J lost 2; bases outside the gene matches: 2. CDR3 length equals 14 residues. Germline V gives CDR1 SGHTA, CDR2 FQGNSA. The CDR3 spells CASSPSGGTYEQYF. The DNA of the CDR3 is TGTGCCAGCAGCCCTAGCGGGGGGACCTACGAGCAGTACTTC.

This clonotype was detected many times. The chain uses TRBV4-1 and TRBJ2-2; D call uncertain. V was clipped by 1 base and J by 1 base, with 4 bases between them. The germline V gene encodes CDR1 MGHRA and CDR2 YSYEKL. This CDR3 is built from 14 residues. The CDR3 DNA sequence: TGCGCCAGCAGCCAAGGGCTGAACACCGGGGAGCTGTTTTTT. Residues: CASSQGLNTGELFF.

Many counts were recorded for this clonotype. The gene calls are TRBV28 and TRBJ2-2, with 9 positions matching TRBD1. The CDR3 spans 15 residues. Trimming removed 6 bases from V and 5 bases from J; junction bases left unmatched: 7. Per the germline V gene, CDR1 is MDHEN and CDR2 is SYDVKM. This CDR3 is CASSPQGAGTGELFF. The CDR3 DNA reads TGTGCCAGCAGCCCACAGGGGGCGGGGACCGGGGAGCTGTTTTTT.

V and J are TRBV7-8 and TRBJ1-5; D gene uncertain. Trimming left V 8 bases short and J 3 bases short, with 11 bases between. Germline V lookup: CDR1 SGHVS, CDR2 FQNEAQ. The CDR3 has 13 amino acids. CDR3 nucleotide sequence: TGTGCCAGCTCCGCCAGCACCAATCAGCCCCAGCATTTT. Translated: CASSASTNQPQHF.

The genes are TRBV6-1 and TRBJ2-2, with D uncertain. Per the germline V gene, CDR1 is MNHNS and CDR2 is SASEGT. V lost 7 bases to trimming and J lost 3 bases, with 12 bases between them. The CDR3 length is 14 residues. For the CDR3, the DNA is TGTGCCAGCATCCCACGGGCTTACACCGGGGAGCTGTTTTTT. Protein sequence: CASIPRAYTGELFF.

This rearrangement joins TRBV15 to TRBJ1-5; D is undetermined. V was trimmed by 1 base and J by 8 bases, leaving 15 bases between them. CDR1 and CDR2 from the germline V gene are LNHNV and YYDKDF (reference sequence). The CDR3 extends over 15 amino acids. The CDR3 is CATSRGRESVEPQHF. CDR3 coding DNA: TGTGCCACCAGCAGAGGGAGGGAGTCTGTGGAGCCCCAGCATTTT.

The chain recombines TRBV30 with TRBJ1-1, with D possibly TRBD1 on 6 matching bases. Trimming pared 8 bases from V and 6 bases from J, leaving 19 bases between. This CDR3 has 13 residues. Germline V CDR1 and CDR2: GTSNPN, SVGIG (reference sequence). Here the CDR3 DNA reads TGTGCCCGGGACTCTATACAGGGTTCTGAAGCTTTCTTT. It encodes CARDSIQGSEAFF.

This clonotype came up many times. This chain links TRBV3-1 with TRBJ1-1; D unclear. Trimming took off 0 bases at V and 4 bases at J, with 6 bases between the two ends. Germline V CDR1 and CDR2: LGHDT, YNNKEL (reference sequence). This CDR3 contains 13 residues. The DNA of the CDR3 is TGTGCCAGCAGCCAAGATGGCAGCACTGAAGCTTTCTTT. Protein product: CASSQDGSTEAFF.

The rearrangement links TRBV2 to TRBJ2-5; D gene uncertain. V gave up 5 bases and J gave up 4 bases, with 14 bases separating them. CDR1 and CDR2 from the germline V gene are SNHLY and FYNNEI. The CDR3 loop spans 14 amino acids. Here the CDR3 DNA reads TGTGCCAGCAGTATAGTCTTGGCGGCAGAGACCCAGTACTTC. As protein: CASSIVLAAETQYF. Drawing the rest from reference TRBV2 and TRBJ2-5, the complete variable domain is EPEVTQTPSHQVTQMGQEVILRCVPISNHLYFYWYRQILGQKVEFLVSFYNNEISEKSEIFDDQFSVERPDGSNFTLKIRSTKLEDSAMYFCASSIVLAAETQYFGPGTRLLVL.

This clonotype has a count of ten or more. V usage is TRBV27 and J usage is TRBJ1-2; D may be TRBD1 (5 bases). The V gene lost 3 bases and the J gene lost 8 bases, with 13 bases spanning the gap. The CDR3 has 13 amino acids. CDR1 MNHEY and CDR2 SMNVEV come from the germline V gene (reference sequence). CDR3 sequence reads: CASSFRQGGGYTF. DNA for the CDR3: TGTGCCAGCAGTTTCCGCCAGGGAGGCGGCTACACCTTC.

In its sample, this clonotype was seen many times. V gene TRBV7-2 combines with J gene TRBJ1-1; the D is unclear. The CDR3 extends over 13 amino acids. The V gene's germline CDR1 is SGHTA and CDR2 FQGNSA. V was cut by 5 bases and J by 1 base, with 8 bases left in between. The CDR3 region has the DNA TGTGCCAGCAGCGTCCCTCCGAACACTGAAGCTTTCTTT. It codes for CASSVPPNTEAFF.

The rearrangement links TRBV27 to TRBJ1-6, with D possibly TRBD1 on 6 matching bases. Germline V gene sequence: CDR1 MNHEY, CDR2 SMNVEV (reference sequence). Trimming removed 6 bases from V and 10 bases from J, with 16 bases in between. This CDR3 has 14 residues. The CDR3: CASSPGTPASPLHF. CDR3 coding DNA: TGTGCCAGCAGCCCAGGGACACCAGCGTCACCCCTCCACTTT.

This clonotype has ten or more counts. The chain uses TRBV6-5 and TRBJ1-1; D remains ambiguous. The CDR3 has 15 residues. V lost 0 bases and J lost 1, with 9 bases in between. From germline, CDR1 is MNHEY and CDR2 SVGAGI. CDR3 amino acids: CASSYSGGWNTEAFF. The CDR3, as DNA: TGTGCCAGCAGTTACTCGGGCGGGTGGAACACTGAAGCTTTCTTT.

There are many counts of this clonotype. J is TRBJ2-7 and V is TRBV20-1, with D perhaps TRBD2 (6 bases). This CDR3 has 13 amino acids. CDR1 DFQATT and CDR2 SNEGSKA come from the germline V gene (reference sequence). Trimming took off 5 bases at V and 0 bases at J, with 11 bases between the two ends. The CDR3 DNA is TGCAGTGCTCATCGGGAGAACTCCTACGAGCAGTACTTC. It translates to CSAHRENSYEQYF.

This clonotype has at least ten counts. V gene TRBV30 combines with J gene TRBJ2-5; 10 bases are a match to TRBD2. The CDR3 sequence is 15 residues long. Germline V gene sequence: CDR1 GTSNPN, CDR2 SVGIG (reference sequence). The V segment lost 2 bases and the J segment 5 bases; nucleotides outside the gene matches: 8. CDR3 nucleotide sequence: TGTGCCTGGAGTAGCGGGAGGGCCGTTAGGGAGACCCAGTACTTC. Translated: CAWSSGRAVRETQYF.

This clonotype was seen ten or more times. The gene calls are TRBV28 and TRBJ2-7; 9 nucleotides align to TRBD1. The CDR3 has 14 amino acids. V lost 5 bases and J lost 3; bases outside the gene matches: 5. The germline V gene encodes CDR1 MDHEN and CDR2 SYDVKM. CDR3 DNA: TGTGCCAGCAGTCCCCGGGACAGGGACTACGAGCAGTACTTC. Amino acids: CASSPRDRDYEQYF. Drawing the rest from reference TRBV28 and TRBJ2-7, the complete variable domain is DVKVTQSSRYLVKRTGEKVFLECVQDMDHENMFWYRQDPGLGLRLIYFSYDVKMKEKGDIPEGYSVSREKKERFSLILESASTNQTSMYLCASSPRDRDYEQYFGPGTRLTVT.

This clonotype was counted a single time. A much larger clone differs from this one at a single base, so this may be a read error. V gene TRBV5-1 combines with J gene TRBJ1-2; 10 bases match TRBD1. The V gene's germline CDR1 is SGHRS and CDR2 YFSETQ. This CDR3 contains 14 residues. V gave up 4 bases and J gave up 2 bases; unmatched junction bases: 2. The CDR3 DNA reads TGCGCCAGCAGCAAGGGACAGGGGAACTATGGCTACACCTTC. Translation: CASSKGQGNYGYTF.

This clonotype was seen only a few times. The DNA for the CDR3 is TGTGCCAGTAGTGCCTTAGCCGGGGAGCTGTTTTTT. It is translated as CASSALAGELFF. The chain joins TRBV19 to TRBJ2-2; no firm D call. V was cut by 5 bases and J by 6 bases, with 7 bases left in between. Germline lookup yields CDR1 LNHDA and CDR2 SQIVND (reference sequence). This CDR3 has 12 residues. The variable domain in full, with the rest retrieved from reference TRBV19 and TRBJ2-2, is DGGITQSPKYLFRKEGQNVTLSCEQNLNHDAMYWYRQDPGQGLRLIYYSQIVNDFQKGDIAEGYSVSREKKESFPLTVTSAQKNPTAFYLCASSALAGELFFGEGSRLTVL.

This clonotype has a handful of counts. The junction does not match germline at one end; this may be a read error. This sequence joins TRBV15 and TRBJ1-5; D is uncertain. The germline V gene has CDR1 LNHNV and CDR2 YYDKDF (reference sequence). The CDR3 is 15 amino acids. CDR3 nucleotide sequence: TGTGACACCAGCAGAGATTTGGGCGGGAATAGGCCCCAGCATTTT. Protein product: CDTSRDLGGNRPQHF.

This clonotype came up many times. Here the CDR3 reads CASSLIAGNQPQHF. In nucleotides, the CDR3 is TGTGCCAGCAGTTTGATTGCCGGCAATCAGCCCCAGCATTTT. The chain has TRBV12-3 or TRBV12-4 and TRBJ1-5; D gene unclear. The CDR3 loop spans 14 amino acids. V was pared by 3 bases and J by 2 bases, with 8 bases between.

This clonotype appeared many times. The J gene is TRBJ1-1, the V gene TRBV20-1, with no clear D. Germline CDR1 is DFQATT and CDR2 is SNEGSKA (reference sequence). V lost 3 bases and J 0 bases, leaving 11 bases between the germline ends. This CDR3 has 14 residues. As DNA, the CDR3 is TGCAGTGCTAGTTGGCAGGCGATGAACACTGAAGCTTTCTTT. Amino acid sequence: CSASWQAMNTEAFF.

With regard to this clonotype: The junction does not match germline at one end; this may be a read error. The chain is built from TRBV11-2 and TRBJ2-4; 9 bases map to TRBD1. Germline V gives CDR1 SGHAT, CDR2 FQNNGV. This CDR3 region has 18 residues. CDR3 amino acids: CASSTRDRDQLGKNIKYF. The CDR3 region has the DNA TGTGCCAGCAGCACCCGGGACAGGGATCAATTGGGCAAAAACATTAAGTACTTC. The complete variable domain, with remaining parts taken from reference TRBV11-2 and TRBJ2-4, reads EAGVAQSPRYKIIEKRQSVAFWCNPISGHATLYWYQQILGQGPKLLIQFQNNGVVDDSQLPKDRFSAERLKGVDSTLKIQPAKLEDSAVYLCASSTRDRDQLGKNIKYFGAGTRLSVL.

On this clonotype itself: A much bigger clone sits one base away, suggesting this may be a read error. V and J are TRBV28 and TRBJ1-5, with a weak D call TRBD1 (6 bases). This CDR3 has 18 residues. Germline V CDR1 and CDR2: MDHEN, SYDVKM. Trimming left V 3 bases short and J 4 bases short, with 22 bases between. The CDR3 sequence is CASSFGIQRGARNQPQHF. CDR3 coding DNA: TGTGCCAGCAGTTTTGGGATCCAGCGGGGGGCACGGAATCAGCCCCAGCATTTT.

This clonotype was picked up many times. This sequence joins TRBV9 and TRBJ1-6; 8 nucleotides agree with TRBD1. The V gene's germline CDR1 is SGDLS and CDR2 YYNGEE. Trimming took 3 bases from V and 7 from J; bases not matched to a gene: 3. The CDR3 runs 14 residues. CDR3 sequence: CASSATGVNSPLHF. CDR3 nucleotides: TGTGCCAGCAGCGCGACAGGGGTGAATTCACCCCTCCACTTT.

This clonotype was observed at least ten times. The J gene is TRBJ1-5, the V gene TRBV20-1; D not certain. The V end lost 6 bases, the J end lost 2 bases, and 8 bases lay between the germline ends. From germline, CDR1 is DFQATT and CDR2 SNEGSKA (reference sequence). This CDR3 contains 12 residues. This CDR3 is CSANQGNQPQHF. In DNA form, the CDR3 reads TGCAGTGCCAATCAGGGCAATCAGCCCCAGCATTTT.

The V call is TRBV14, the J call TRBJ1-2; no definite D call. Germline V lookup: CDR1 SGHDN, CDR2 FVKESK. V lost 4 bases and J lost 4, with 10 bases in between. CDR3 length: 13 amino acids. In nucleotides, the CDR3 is TGTGCCAGCAGCCGCCCGCCGGGCTATGGCTACACCTTC. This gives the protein CASSRPPGYGYTF.